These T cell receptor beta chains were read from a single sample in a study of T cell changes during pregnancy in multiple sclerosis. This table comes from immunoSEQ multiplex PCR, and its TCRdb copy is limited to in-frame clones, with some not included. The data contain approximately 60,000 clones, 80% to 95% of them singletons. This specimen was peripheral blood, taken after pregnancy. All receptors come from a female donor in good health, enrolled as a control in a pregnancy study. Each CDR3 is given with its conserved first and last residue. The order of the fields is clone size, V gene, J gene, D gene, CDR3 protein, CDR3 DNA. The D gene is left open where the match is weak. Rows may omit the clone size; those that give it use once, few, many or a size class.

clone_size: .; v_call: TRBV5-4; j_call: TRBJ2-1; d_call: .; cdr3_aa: CASSLSLNNEQFF; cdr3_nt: TGTGCCAGCAGCTTGTCTCTTAACAATGAGCAGTTCTTC
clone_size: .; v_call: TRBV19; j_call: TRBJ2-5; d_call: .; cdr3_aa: CASSVSVRQETQYF; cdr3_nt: TGTGCCAGTAGTGTTAGCGTACGTCAAGAGACCCAGTACTTC
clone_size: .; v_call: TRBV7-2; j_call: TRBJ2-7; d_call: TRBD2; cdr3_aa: CASSLTRGLAGPRTHEQYF; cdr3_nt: TGTGCCAGCAGCCTTACCCGGGGACTAGCGGGCCCACGCACCCACGAGCAGTACTTC
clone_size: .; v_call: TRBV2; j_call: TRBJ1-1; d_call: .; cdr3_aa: CASRGALRPTEAFF; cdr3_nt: TGTGCCAGCCGGGGGGCTCTAAGGCCCACTGAAGCTTTCTTT
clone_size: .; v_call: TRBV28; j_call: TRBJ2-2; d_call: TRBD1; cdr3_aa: CASSLQGGSGGELFF; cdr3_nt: TGTGCCAGCAGTCTACAGGGGGGATCGGGCGGGGAGCTGTTTTTT
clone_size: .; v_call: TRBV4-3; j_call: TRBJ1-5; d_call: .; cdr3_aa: CASSQGVESNQPQHF; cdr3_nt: TGCGCCAGCAGCCAAGGCGTCGAAAGCAATCAGCCCCAGCATTTT
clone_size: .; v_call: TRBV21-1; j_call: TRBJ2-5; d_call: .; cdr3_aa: CASSKGKRGRQETQYF; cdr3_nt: TGTGCCAGCAGCAAAGGGAAGCGGGGGCGACAAGAGACCCAGTACTTC
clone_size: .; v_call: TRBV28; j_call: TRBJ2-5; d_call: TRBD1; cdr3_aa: CASSSRQGLGETQYF; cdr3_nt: TGTGCCAGCAGTTCGCGACAGGGGCTCGGGGAGACCCAGTACTTC
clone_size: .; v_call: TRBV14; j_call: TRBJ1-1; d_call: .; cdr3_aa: CASSQERGSEAFF; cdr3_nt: TGTGCCAGCAGCCAAGAAAGGGGATCTGAAGCTTTCTTT
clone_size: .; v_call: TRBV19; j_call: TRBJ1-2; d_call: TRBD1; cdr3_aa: CASNRDRVRNGYTF; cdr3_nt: TGTGCCAGTAATCGGGACAGGGTCCGGAATGGCTACACCTTC
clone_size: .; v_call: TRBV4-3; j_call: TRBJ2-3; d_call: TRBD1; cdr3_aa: CASSQGDSVFSTDTQYF; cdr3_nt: TGCGCCAGCAGCCAAGGGGACAGCGTTTTTAGCACAGATACGCAGTATTTT
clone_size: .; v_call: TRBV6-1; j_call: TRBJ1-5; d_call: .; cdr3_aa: CASSEVEGSQPQHF; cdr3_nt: TGTGCCAGCAGTGAAGTAGAGGGTTCCCAGCCCCAGCATTTT
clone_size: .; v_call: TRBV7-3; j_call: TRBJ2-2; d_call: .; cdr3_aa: CASSLTFSVNTGELFF; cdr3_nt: TGTGCCAGCAGCTTAACATTTAGCGTGAACACCGGGGAGCTGTTTTTT
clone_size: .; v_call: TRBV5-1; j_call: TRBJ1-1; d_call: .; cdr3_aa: CASSLVGADTEAFF; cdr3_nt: TGCGCCAGCAGCTTGGTGGGGGCGGACACTGAAGCTTTCTTT
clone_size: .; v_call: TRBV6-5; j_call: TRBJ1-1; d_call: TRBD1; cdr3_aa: CASRTRQGLNTEAFF; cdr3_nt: TGTGCCAGCAGGACCCGACAGGGGCTTAACACTGAAGCTTTCTTT
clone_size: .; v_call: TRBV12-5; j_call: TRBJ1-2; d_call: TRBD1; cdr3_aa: CASGLVLWGQGAGYGYGYTF; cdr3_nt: TGTGCTAGTGGTTTGGTGTTGTGGGGACAGGGGGCTGGTTATGGCTATGGCTACACCTTC
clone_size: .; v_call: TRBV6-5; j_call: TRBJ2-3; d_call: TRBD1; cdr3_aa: CASRSDRGVTDTQYF; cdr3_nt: TGTGCCAGCAGGTCTGACAGGGGGGTTACAGATACGCAGTATTTT
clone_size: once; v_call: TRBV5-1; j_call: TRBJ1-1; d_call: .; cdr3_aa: CASSLRYGEGRNTEAFF; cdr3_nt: TGCGCCAGCAGCTTGCGATACGGGGAGGGTAGGAACACTGAAGCTTTCTTT
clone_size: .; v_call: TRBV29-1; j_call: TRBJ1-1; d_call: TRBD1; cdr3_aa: CSAMDRDRGWTEAFF; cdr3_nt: TGCAGCGCTATGGATCGGGACAGGGGGTGGACTGAAGCTTTCTTT
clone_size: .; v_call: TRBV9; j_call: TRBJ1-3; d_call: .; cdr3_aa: CASSVGAFPPGNTIYF; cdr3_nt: TGTGCCAGCAGCGTAGGGGCCTTCCCTCCTGGAAACACCATATATTTT
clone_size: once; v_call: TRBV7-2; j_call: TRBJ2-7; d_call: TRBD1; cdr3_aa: CASSLVGQGVGEQYF; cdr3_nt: TGTGCCAGCAGCTTAGTTGGTCAGGGGGTGGGCGAGCAGTACTTC
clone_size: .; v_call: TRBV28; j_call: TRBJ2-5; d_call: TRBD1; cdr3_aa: CASHGQGGETQYF; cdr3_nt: TGTGCCAGCCACGGACAGGGAGGAGAGACCCAGTACTTC
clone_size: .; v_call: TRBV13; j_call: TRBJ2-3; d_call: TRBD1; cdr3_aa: CASSLGRDRGTDTQYF; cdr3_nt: TGTGCCAGCAGCTTAGGCAGGGACAGGGGCACAGATACGCAGTATTTT
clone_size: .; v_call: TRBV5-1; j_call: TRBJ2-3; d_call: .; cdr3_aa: CASSLGLNRDTQYF; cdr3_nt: TGCGCCAGCAGCTTGGGACTCAATCGTGATACGCAGTATTTT
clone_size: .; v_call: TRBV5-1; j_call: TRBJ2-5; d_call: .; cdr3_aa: CASSLAPHSGETQYF; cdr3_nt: TGCGCCAGCAGCTTGGCCCCTCACTCAGGAGAGACCCAGTACTTC
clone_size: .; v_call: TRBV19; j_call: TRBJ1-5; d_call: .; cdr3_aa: CASSPLDDSNQPQHF; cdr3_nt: TGTGCCAGTAGTCCACTAGATGATAGCAATCAGCCCCAGCATTTT
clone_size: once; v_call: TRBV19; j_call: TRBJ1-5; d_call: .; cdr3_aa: CASGVTTTGVQPQHF; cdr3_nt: TGTGCCAGTGGGGTTACGACAACAGGCGTTCAGCCCCAGCATTTT
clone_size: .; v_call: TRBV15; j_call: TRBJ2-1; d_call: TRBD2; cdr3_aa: CATSRGSGLPTHNEQFF; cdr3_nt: TGTGCCACCAGCAGAGGCTCGGGACTACCGACCCACAATGAGCAGTTCTTC
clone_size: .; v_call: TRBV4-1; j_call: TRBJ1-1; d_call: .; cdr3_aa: CASSLTGQSTEAFF; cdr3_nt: TGCGCCAGCAGTCTGACAGGCCAGAGCACTGAAGCTTTCTTT
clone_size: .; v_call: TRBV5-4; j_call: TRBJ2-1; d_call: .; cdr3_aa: CASSLDSSSYNEQFF; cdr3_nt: TGTGCCAGCAGCTTGGACTCAAGCTCCTACAATGAGCAGTTCTTC
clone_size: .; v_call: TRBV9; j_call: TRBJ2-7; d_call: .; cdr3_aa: CASSVGGGEQYF; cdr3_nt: TGTGCCAGCAGCGTAGGCGGAGGTGAGCAGTACTTC
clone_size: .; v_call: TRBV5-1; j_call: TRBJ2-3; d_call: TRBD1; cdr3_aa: CASSADRGRTDTQYF; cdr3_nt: TGCGCCAGCAGCGCCGACAGGGGGCGGACAGATACGCAGTATTTT
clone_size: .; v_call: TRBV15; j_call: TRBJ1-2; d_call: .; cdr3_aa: CATSRPGFHYGYTF; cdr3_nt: TGTGCCACCAGCAGACCAGGTTTTCACTATGGCTACACCTTC